This T cell receptor beta chain was identified during a study of blood T cell repertoires in COVID-19. Study summary: Researchers got acute and convalescent COVID-19 samples from the United States, Italy and Spain. In each case, the material was cDNA or gDNA derived from T cells, B-cell-depleted T cells, or PBMCs.

V was pared by 0 bases and J by 12 bases, with 12 bases between. Germline-derived CDR1 and CDR2 are LNHDA and SQIVND (reference sequence). This CDR3 is 13 amino acids long. As originally analysed: Cell counts per sample came from amplifying reference gene primers. This table comes from immunoSEQ multiplex PCR, and its TCRdb copy is limited to in-frame clones, with some not included. That table gives V, J and clone size, and the DNA gave D and trimming. The sample carries approximately 50,000 clones, around 88% recorded once. This clonotype was obtained from a human donor in a cohort sampled during active COVID-19. The sample comprised peripheral blood. The chain recombines TRBV19 with TRBJ2-1; D is ambiguous. The CDR3 DNA follows: TGTGCCAGTAGTATAGATGTCCTAGACGCGCAGTTCTTC. It is translated as CASSIDVLDAQFF.